These 15 T cell receptor beta chains share one sample of origin, sequenced in a study of vaccination and CD4 T cells after COVID-19. Specified treatment: approximately nine-day PBMC culture with coronavirus spike peptide pools or control peptides (ViraFEST assay). Scientists ran DNA taken from cultured CD4+ T cells through the Oncomine TCR Beta short-read assay for sequencing. TCRdb re-analysed the PCR reads in MiXCR, keeping a single row per CDR3 protein. This table has around 15,000 distinct CDR3 sequences, approximately 67% appearing once. For these receptors, no antigen is known. The material sequenced was CD4+ T cells from blood, cultured in vitro. These receptors originate from a human donor who had recovered from COVID-19.

The gene calls are TRBV20-1 and TRBJ1-5; TRBD1 is a possible D gene (6 bases). There are 13 residues in the CDR3. Per germline, CDR1 DFQATT and CDR2 SNEGSKA (reference sequence). Trimming stripped 3 bases from V and 4 bases from J, with 10 bases between. CDR3 in amino acids: CSARSDRNQPQHF. In nucleotides, the CDR3 is TGCAGTGCTAGGTCCGACAGGAATCAGCCCCAGCATTTT.

The gene calls are TRBV6-5 and TRBJ1-5; D is unclear. Germline CDR1 reads MNHEY; CDR2 reads SVGAGI. The ends were cut back, 2 bases at V and 3 bases at J, with 8 bases in the middle. This CDR3 comprises 14 residues. CDR3 coding DNA: TGTGCCAGCAGTTACGGGCAGAACAATCAGCCCCAGCATTTT. The encoded protein is CASSYGQNNQPQHF.

The chain carries TRBV19 and TRBJ2-5; D may correspond to TRBD1 or TRBD2 (6 bases each). Germline CDR1 and CDR2: LNHDA and SQIVND (reference sequence). Trimming shortened V by 5 bases and J by 2 bases, and 12 bases separated the two germline ends. The CDR3 loop spans 14 amino acids. The CDR3 DNA reads TGTGCCAGTAGTTCCCAAGGGGGGCAAGAGACCCAGTACTTC. It translates to CASSSQGGQETQYF.

The chain links TRBV11-1 to TRBJ2-2; no definite D call. The germline gives CDR1 SGHAT, CDR2 FQDESV (reference sequence). The V end lost 5 bases, the J end lost 2 bases, and 15 bases lay between the germline ends. This CDR3 spans 16 amino acids. The DNA of the CDR3 is TGTGCCAGCAGCCCCCACGGTAGTTCAAACACCGGGGAGCTGTTTTTT. This encodes CASSPHGSSNTGELFF.

The V call is TRBV7-9, the J call TRBJ2-5; no firm D call. This CDR3 spans 14 amino acids. Germline V CDR1 and CDR2: SEHNR, FQNEAQ (reference sequence). Deletions cut 5 bases from V and 3 bases from J, with 13 bases between. DNA for the CDR3: TGTGCCAGCAGCCCTGGACGGACCAAAGAGACCCAGTACTTC. Amino acids: CASSPGRTKETQYF. The complete variable domain, with remaining parts taken from reference TRBV7-9 and TRBJ2-5, reads DTGVSQNPRHKITKRGQNVTFRCDPISEHNRLYWYRQTLGQGPEFLTYFQNEAQLEKSRLLSDRFSAERPKGSFSTLEIQRTEQGDSAMYLCASSPGRTKETQYFGPGTRLLVL.

This clonotype was recorded only once. The V and J genes are TRBV10-1 and TRBJ2-7; D possibly corresponds to TRBD1 (5 bases). V was clipped by 2 bases and J by 5 bases, with 19 bases between them. This CDR3 contains 16 residues. Germline V gene lookup returns CDR1 WNHNN and CDR2 SYGVQD (reference sequence). DNA for the CDR3: TGCGCCAGCAGTGAGACCCGACAGAGAGTTGCCAACGAGCAGTACTTC. It encodes CASSETRQRVANEQYF.

The genes are TRBV15 and TRBJ1-3, with unresolved D. Trimming shortened V by 0 bases and J by 4 bases, and 16 bases separated the two germline ends. CDR3 length equals 17 residues. Germline lookup yields CDR1 LNHNV and CDR2 YYDKDF (reference sequence). The CDR3 nucleotides read TGTGCCACCAGCAGAGATACAAGCTGGCGGAGGGGAAACACCATATATTTT. It codes for CATSRDTSWRRGNTIYF.

This clonotype was seen a handful of times. The J gene is TRBJ1-2, the V gene TRBV7-3; a possible D gene is TRBD1 (6 bases). The V gene lost 5 bases and the J gene lost 5 bases, with 15 bases spanning the gap. CDR1 is SGHTA, CDR2 FQGTGA, per germline. The CDR3 is 14 residues long. The CDR3 nucleotides are TGTGCCAGCAGCCTCAAGGGGGAGTGGTATGGCTACACCTTC. This gives the protein CASSLKGEWYGYTF.

This chain uses TRBV11-2 with TRBJ1-2, with a weak D call TRBD1 (6 bases). CDR1 and CDR2 (germline): SGHAT, FQNNGV. V lost 5 bases to trimming and J lost 0 bases, with 16 bases between them. The CDR3 totals 16 residues. The CDR3 coding sequence is TGTGCCAGCAGCCTAGGACAGCACCAATCTAACTATGGCTACACCTTC. This encodes CASSLGQHQSNYGYTF.

The J gene is TRBJ1-3, the V gene TRBV30; D is undetermined. Trimming pared 2 bases from V and 9 bases from J, leaving 8 bases between. The CDR3 spans 11 residues. CDR1 is GTSNPN and CDR2 is SVGIG in the germline V gene (reference sequence). The CDR3, as DNA: TGTGCCTGGAGTACGGTGGGCACCATATATTTT. This translates into CAWSTVGTIYF.

The J gene is TRBJ1-2, the V gene TRBV7-2; D perhaps matches TRBD1 (5 bases). Germline lookup yields CDR1 SGHTA and CDR2 FQGNSA. This CDR3 region has 16 residues. The ends were cut back, 2 bases at V and 2 bases at J, with 15 bases in the middle. For the CDR3, the DNA is TGTGCCAGCAGCTTATCCCCCGGCGGGGGGAACTATGGCTACACCTTC. It codes for CASSLSPGGGNYGYTF.

The CDR3 reads CASRPLGDGNQPQHF. Written as DNA, the CDR3 is TGTGCCAGCCGCCCCCTTGGTGATGGCAATCAGCCCCAGCATTTT. This chain uses TRBV6-2 or TRBV6-3 with TRBJ1-5; D is undetermined. V lost 8 bases and J 2 bases, leaving 16 bases between the germline ends. The CDR3 length is 15 residues. Per the germline V gene, CDR1 is MNHEY and CDR2 is SVGEGT.

By share, this clonotype ranks as large. The chain uses TRBV7-2 and TRBJ2-7, with 8 bases aligning to TRBD1. CDR1 SGHTA and CDR2 FQGNSA come from the germline V gene. The CDR3 totals 13 residues. V shed 3 bases and J 3 bases; nucleotides not matched to a gene: 1. This chain's CDR3 is CASSFGQGYEQYF. Written as DNA, the CDR3 is TGTGCCAGCAGCTTCGGACAGGGCTACGAGCAGTACTTC. The full variable domain, with the rest looked up from reference TRBV7-2 and TRBJ2-7, is GAGVSQSPSNKVTEKGKDVELRCDPISGHTALYWYRQSLGQGLEFLIYFQGNSAPDKSGLPSDRFSAERTGGSVSTLTIQRTQQEDSAVYLCASSFGQGYEQYFGPGTRLTVT.

There are a few counts of this clonotype. The J gene is TRBJ1-2, the V gene TRBV15, with a weak D call TRBD1 (5 bases). V lost 0 bases and J lost 8, with 16 bases in between. The CDR3 totals 15 residues. Germline V gene lookup returns CDR1 LNHNV and CDR2 YYDKDF (reference sequence). Here the CDR3 DNA reads TGTGCCACCAGCAGAGATGTTTGGCTCGAGGGGGGCTACACCTTC. Its protein product is CATSRDVWLEGGYTF. The full variable domain, completed using reference TRBV15 and TRBJ1-2, is DAMVIQNPRYQVTQFGKPVTLSCSQTLNHNVMYWYQQKSSQAPKLLFHYYDKDFNNEADTPDNFQSRRPNTSFCFLDIRSPGLGDTAMYLCATSRDVWLEGGYTFGSGTRLTVV.

The chain carries TRBV10-1 and TRBJ2-2, with 11 bases matching TRBD1. Germline V gives CDR1 WNHNN, CDR2 SYGVQD (reference sequence). After removal of 3 bases from V and 3 bases from J, the junction contained 3 bases not matched to a gene. This CDR3 is built from 16 residues. The CDR3 DNA reads as TGCGCCAGCAGTGATCCGGGACAGGGGGACACCGGGGAGCTGTTTTTT. Translated: CASSDPGQGDTGELFF.